The sequence of this T cell receptor beta chain was determined in a study of cytomegalovirus exposure and HLA in healthy donors. Overall study findings and caveats: The authors enumerated some 170 TCR beta chains as linked to cytomegalovirus.

Turning to this clone: Its antigen is not known.

The CDR3 contains 14 residues. V shed 1 base and J 4 bases; nucleotides not matched to a gene: 6. Germline CDR1 is GTSNPN and CDR2 is SVGIG (reference sequence). The PCR contained 60 Vbeta and 13 Jbeta primers. Clones were read by immunoSEQ multiplex PCR, and TCRdb kept only the in-frame ones, dropping some. Here the sample spans about 110,000 clones, approximately 86% being singletons. The chain is built from TRBV30 and TRBJ1-1; the match to TRBD1 covers 7 bases. The source material was PBMCs. The receptor was derived from a man in his forties in good health and CMV-seronegative. CDR3 region: CAWSGPQGGTEAFF. CDR3 in DNA: TGTGCCTGGAGTGGCCCTCAGGGGGGCACTGAAGCTTTCTTT.